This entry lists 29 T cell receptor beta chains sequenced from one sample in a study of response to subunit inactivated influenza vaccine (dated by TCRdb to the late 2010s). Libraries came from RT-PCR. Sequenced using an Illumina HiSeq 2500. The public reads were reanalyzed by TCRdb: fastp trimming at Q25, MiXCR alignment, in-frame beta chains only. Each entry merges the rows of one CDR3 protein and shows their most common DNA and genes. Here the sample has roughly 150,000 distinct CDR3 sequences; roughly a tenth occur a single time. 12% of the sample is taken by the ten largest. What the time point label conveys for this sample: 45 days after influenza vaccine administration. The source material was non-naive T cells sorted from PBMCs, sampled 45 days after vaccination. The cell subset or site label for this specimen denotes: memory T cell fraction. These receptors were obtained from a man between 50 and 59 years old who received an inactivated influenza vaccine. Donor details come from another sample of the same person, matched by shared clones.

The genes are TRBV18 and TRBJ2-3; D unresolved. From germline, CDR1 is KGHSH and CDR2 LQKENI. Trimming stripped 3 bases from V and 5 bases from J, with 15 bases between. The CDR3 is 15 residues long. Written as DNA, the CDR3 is TGTGCCAGCTCACCGACATATGGTGGCGGAGATACGCAGTATTTT. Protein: CASSPTYGGGDTQYF. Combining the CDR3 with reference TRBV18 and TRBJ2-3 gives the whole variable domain NAGVMQNPRHLVRRRGQEARLRCSPMKGHSHVYWYRQLPEEGLKFMVYLQKENIIDESGMPKERFSAEFPKEGPSILRIQQVVRGDSAAYFCASSPTYGGGDTQYFGPGTRLTVL.

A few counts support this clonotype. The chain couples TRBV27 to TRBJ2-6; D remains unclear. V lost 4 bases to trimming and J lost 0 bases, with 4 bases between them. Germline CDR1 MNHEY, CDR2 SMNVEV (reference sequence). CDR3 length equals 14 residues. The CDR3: CASSSYSGANVLTF. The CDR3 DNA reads TGTGCCAGCAGTTCATACTCTGGGGCCAACGTCCTGACTTTC.

Here the CDR3 reads CASRRGGVETQYF. DNA of the CDR3: TGTGCCAGCAGGCGGGGGGGTGTGGAGACCCAGTACTTC. V is TRBV6-1 and J is TRBJ2-5; 9 bases agree with TRBD2. With V trimmed by 6 bases and J by 5 bases, 4 bases remained unmatched. This CDR3 is built from 13 residues. CDR1 is MNHNS, CDR2 SASEGT, per germline.

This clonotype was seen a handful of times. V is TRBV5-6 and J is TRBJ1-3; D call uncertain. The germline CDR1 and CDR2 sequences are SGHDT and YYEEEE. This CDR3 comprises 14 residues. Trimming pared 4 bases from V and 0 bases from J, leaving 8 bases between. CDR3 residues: CASSRTASGNTIYF. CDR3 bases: TGTGCCAGCAGCCGGACTGCCTCTGGAAACACCATATATTTT.

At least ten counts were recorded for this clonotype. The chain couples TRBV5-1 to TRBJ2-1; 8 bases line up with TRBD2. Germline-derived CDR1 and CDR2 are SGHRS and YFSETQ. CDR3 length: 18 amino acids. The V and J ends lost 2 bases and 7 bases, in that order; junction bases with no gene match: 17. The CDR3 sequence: CASSFNLPGSSGRNEQFF. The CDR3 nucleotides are TGCGCCAGCAGCTTTAATCTACCCGGAAGCAGCGGGAGAAATGAGCAGTTCTTC.

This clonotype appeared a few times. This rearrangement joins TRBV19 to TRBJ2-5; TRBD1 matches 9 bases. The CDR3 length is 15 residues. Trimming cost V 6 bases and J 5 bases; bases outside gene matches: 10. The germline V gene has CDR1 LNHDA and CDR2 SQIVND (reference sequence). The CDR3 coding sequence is TGTGCCAGTAGCCGATCTACAGGGGGCAGGGAGACCCAGTACTTC. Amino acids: CASSRSTGGRETQYF.

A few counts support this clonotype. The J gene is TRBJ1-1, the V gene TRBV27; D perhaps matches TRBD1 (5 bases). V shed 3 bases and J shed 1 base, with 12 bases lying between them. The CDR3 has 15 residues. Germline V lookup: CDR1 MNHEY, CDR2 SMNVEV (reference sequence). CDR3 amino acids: CASSFEGAGNTEAFF. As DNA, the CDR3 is TGTGCCAGCAGTTTTGAAGGGGCGGGGAACACTGAAGCTTTCTTT.

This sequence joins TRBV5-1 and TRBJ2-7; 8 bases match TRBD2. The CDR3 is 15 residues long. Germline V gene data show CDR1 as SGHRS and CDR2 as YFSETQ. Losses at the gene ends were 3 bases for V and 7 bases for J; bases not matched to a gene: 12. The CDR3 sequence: CASSSSQAPGGEQYF. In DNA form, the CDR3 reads TGCGCCAGCAGCTCCTCACAGGCACCGGGAGGGGAGCAGTACTTC.

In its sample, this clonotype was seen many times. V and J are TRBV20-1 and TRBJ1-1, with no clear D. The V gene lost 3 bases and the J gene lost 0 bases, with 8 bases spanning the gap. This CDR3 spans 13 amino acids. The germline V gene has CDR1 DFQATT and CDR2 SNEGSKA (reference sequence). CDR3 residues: CSASWFMNTEAFF. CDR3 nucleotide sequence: TGCAGTGCTAGTTGGTTTATGAACACTGAAGCTTTCTTT.

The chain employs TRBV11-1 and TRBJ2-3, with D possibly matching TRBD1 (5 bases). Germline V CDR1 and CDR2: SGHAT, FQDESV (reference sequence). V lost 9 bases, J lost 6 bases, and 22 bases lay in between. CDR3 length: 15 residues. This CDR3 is CASTYGKGVDDTQYF. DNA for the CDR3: TGTGCCAGTACTTACGGTAAAGGGGTAGACGATACGCAGTATTTT. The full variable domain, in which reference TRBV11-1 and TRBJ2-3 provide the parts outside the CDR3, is EAEVAQSPRYKITEKSQAVAFWCDPISGHATLYWYRQILGQGPELLVQFQDESVVDDSQLPKDRFSAERLKGVDSTLKIQPAELGDSAMYLCASTYGKGVDDTQYFGPGTRLTVL.

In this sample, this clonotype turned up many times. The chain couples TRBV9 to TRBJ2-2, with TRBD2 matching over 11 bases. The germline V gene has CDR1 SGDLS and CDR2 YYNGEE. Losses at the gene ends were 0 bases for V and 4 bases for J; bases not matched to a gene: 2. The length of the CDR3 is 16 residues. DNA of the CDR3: TGTGCCAGCAGCGTAGATAGCGGGAGGGCCACCGGGGAGCTGTTTTTT. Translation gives CASSVDSGRATGELFF.

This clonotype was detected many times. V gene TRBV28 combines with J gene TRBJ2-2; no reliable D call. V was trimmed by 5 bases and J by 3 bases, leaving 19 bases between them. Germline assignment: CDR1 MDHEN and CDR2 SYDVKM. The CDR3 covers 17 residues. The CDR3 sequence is CASSHPSGKVYTGELFF. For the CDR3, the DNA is TGTGCCAGCAGTCACCCCAGTGGGAAAGTTTACACCGGGGAGCTGTTTTTT.

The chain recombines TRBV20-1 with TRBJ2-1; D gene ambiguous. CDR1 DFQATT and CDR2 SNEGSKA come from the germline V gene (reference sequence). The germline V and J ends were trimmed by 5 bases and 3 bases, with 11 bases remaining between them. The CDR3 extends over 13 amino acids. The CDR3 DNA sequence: TGCAGTGCTTGCGACTTAATCTACAATGAGCAGTTCTTC. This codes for CSACDLIYNEQFF.

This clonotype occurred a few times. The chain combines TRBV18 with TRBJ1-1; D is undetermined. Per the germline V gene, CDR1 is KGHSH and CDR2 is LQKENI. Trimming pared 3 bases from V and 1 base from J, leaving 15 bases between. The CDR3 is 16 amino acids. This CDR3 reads CASSPTKLGSNTEAFF. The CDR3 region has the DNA TGTGCCAGCTCACCCACGAAACTGGGATCGAACACTGAAGCTTTCTTT.

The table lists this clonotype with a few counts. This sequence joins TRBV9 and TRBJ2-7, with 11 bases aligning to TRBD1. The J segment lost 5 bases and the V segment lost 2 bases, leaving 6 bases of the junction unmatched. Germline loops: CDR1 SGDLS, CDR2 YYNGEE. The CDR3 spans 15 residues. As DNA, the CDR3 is TGTGCCAGCAGCGTCGGGACAGGGGGTGTCCACGAGCAGTACTTC. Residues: CASSVGTGGVHEQYF.

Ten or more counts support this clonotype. CDR3 DNA sequence: TGTGCCAGCAGTGCCAGCGTAGCCAATGAAAAACTGTTTTTT. This encodes CASSASVANEKLFF. The gene calls are TRBV12-3 or TRBV12-4 and TRBJ1-4, with D unresolved. V was clipped by 5 bases and J by 5 bases, with 12 bases between them. CDR3 size: 14 residues.

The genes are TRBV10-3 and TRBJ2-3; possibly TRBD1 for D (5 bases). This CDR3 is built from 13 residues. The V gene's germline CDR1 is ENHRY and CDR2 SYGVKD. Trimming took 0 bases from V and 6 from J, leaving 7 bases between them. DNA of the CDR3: TGTGCCATCAGTGAGTCGGGGCTCGATACGCAGTATTTT. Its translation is CAISESGLDTQYF.

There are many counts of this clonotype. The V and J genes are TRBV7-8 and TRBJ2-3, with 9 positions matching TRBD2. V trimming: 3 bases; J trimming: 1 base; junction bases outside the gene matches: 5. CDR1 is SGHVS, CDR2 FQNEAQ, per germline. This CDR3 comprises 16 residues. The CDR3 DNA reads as TGTGCCAGCAGCTTCCAAGCGGGAGGCGGCACAGATACGCAGTATTTT. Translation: CASSFQAGGGTDTQYF.

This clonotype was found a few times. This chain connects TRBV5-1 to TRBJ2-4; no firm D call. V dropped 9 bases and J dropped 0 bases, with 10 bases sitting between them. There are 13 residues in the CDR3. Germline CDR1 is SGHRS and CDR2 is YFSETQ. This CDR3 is CANLKGAKNIQYF. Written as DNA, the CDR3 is TGCGCCAACTTAAAAGGAGCCAAAAACATTCAGTACTTC.

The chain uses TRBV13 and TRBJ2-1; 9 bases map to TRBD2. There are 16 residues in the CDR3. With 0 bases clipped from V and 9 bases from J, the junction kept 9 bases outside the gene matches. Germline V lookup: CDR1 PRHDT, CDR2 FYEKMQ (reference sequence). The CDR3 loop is CASSLGGSGRGGEQFF. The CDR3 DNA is TGTGCCAGCAGCTTAGGCGGTAGCGGGAGAGGTGGTGAGCAGTTCTTC.

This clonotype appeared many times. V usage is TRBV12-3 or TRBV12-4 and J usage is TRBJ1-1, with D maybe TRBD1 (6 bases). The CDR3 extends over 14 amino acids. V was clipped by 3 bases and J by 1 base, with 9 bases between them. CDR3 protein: CASSFLGQNTEAFF. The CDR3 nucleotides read TGTGCCAGCAGTTTTTTGGGACAGAACACTGAAGCTTTCTTT.

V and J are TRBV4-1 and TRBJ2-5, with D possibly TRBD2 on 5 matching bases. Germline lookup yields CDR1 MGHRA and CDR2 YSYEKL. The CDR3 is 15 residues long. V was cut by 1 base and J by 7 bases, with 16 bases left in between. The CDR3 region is CASSQGSTGIGTQYF. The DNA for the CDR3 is TGCGCCAGCAGCCAAGGGTCTACGGGGATCGGGACCCAGTACTTC.

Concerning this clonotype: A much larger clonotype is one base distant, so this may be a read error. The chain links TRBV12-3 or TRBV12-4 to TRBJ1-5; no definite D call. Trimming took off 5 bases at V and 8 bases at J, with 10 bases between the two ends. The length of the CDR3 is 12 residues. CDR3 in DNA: TGTGCCAGCAGTCCGCTGAGGGAGCCCCAGCATTTT. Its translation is CASSPLREPQHF.

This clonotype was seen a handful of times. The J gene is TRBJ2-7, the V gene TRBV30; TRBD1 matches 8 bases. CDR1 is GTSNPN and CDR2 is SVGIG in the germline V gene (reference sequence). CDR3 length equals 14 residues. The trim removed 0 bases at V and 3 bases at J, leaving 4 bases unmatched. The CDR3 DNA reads TGTGCCTGGAGTGTACTACAGGGGGGCTACGAGCAGTACTTC. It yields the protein CAWSVLQGGYEQYF. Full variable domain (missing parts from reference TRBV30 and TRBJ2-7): SQTIHQWPATLVQPVGSPLSLECTVEGTSNPNLYWYRQAAGRGLQLLFYSVGIGQISSEVPQNLSASRPQDRQFILSSKKLLLSDSGFYLCAWSVLQGGYEQYFGPGTRLTVT.

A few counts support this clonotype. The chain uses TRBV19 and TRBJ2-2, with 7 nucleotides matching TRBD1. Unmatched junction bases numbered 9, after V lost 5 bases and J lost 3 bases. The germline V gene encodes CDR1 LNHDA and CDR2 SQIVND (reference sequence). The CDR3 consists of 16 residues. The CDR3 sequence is CASSPRQGLDTGELFF. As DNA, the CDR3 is TGTGCCAGTAGTCCCCGACAGGGTCTGGACACCGGGGAGCTGTTTTTT.

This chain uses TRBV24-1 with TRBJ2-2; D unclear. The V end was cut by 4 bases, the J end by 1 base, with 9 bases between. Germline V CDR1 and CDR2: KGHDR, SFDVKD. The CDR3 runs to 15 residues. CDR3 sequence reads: CATSEAGRNTGELFF. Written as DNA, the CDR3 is TGTGCCACCAGTGAAGCCGGACGGAACACCGGGGAGCTGTTTTTT.

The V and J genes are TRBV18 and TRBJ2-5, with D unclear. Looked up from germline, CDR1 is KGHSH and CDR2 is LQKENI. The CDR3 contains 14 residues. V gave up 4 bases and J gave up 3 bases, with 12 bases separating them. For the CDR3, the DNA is TGTGCCAGCTCACTTGCCGGCTTAAAAGAGACCCAGTACTTC. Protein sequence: CASSLAGLKETQYF.

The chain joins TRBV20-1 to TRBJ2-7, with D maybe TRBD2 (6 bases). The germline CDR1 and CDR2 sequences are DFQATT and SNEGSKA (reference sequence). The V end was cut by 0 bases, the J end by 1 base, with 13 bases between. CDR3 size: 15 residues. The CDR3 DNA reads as TGCAGTGCTAGAGATCGAGGGAGGAATTCCTACGAGCAGTACTTC. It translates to CSARDRGRNSYEQYF.

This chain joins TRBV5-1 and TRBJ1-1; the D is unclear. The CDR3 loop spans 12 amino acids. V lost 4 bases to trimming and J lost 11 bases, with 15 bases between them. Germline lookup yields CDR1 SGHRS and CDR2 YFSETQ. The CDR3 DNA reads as TGCGCCAGCAGCGAGATGCAGTCGGAGGCTTTCTTT. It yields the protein CASSEMQSEAFF.